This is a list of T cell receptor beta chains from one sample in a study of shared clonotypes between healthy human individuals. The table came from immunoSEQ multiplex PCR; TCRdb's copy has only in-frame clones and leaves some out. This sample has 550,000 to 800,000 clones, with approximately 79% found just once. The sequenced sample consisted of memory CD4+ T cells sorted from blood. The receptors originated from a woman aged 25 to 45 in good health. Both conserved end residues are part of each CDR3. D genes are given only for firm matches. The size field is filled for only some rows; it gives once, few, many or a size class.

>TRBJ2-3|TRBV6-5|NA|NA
CASSATSLDGDTQYF
TGTGCCAGCAGTGCTACTTCTCTCGACGGGGATACGCAGTATTTT
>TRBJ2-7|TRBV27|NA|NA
CASSPTRGPPEYF
TGTGCCAGCAGTCCAACTCGAGGCCCACCAGAGTACTTC
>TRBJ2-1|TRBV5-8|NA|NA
CASSLRASQFF
TGTGCCAGCAGCTTGAGGGCATCGCAGTTCTTC
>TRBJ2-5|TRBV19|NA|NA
CASSTKGGGQETQYF
TGTGCCAGTAGTACTAAGGGGGGCGGCCAAGAGACCCAGTACTTC
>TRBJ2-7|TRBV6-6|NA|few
CASSDGAGRSEQYF
TGTGCCAGCAGCGACGGGGCAGGGAGGTCCGAGCAGTACTTC
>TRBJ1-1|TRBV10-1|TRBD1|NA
CASSENRGSTEAFF
TGCGCCAGCAGTGAAAACAGGGGGAGCACTGAAGCTTTCTTT
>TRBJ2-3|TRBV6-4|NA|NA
CASSENSGLTDTQYF
TGTGCCAGCAGTGAGAATAGCGGCCTCACAGATACGCAGTATTTT
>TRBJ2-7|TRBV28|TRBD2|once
CASSQRGLAGEREQYF
TGTGCCAGCAGCCAAAGGGGCCTAGCGGGAGAGCGGGAGCAGTACTTC
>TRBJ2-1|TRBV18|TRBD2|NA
CASSRGGGVDEQFF
TGTGCCAGCTCCCGCGGGGGGGGTGTGGATGAGCAGTTCTTC
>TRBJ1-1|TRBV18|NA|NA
CASSPPGQRTEAFF
TGTGCCAGCTCACCGCCGGGCCAGAGGACTGAAGCTTTCTTT
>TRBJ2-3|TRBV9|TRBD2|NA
CASSPGTSGSTDTQYF
TGTGCCAGCAGCCCCGGGACTAGCGGTAGCACAGATACGCAGTATTTT
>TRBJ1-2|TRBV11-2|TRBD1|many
CASSSDRGSGYTF
TGTGCCAGCAGCTCCGACAGGGGATCTGGCTACACCTTC
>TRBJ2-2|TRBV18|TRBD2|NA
CASSPPGGGRAGELFF
TGTGCCAGCTCACCACCAGGCGGCGGGAGGGCCGGGGAGCTGTTTTTT
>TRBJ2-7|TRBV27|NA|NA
CASSFPDSSYEQYF
TGTGCCAGCAGTTTCCCGGACAGTTCCTACGAGCAGTACTTC
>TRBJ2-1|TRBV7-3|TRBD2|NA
CASARPGGEQFF
TGTGCTAGTGCCCGGCCGGGGGGTGAGCAGTTCTTC
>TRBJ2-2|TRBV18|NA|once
CASSPGHMNTGELFF
TGTGCCAGCTCGCCGGGGCATATGAACACCGGGGAGCTGTTTTTT
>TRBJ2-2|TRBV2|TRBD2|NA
CASSREGGELFF
TGTGCCAGCAGTAGGGAGGGGGGGGAGCTGTTTTTT
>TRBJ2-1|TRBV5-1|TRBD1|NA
CASSVGQGYNEQFF
TGCGCCAGCAGCGTAGGACAGGGATACAATGAGCAGTTCTTC
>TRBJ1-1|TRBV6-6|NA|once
CASSYLANTEAFF
TGTGCCAGCAGTTATCTGGCAAACACTGAAGCTTTCTTT
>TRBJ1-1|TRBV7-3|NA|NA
CASSLGVLNTEAFF
TGTGCCAGCAGCTTGGGGGTGTTAAACACTGAAGCTTTCTTT
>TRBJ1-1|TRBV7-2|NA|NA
CASSFLLVAFF
TGTGCCAGCAGCTTCCTTCTGGTAGCTTTCTTT
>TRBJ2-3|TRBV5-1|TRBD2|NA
CASTAAGGLRTDTQYF
TGCGCCAGCACGGCTGCGGGAGGGCTGAGGACAGATACGCAGTATTTT
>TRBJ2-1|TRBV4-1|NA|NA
CASSHLRDEQFF
TGCGCCAGCAGCCACCTTAGGGATGAGCAGTTCTTC
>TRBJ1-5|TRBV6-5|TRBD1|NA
CASSYDRGYNQPQHF
TGTGCCAGCAGTTACGACAGGGGGTACAATCAGCCCCAGCATTTT
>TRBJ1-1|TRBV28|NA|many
CASSRGKAFF
TGTGCCAGCTCGCGGGGGAAAGCTTTCTTT
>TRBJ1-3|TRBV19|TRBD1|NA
CASSPPRTGEGGNTIYF
TGTGCCAGTAGTCCCCCTCGGACAGGGGAGGGCGGAAACACCATATATTTT
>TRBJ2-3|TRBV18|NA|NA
CASSPPSGSSTDTQYF
TGTGCCAGCTCACCACCGAGCGGAAGTAGCACAGATACGCAGTATTTT
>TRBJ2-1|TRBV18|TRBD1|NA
CASSLDRGNEQFF
TGTGCCAGCTCACTGGACAGGGGGAATGAGCAGTTCTTC
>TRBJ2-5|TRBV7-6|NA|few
CASSLHETQYF
TGTGCCAGCAGCTTGCACGAGACCCAGTACTTC
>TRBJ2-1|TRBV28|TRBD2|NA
CASSPDGTRRRLDNEQFF
TGTGCCAGCAGCCCTGACGGGACTAGACGACGCCTCGACAATGAGCAGTTCTTC
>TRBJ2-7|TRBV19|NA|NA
CASSGGGISYEQYF
TGTGCCAGTAGTGGTGGCGGGATCTCCTACGAGCAGTACTTC
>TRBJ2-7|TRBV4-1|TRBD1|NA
CASSRDRSISYEQYF
TGCGCCAGCAGCAGGGACAGGTCCATCTCCTACGAGCAGTACTTC
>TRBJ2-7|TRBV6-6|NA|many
CASSRDRGFYEQYF
TGTGCCAGCAGTCGCGACAGAGGCTTCTACGAGCAGTACTTC
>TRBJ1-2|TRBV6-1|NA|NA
CASRLTTNYGYTF
TGTGCCAGCAGGTTGACAACCAACTATGGCTACACCTTC
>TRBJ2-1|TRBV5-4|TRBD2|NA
CASSLNRRGRANEQFF
TGTGCCAGCAGCTTGAACCGGCGCGGGAGGGCCAATGAGCAGTTCTTC
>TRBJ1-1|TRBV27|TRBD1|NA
CASLPRTGNTEAFF
TGTGCCAGCTTACCTCGGACAGGCAACACTGAAGCTTTCTTT
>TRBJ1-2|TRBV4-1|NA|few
CASSQAFTGTGLYGYTF
TGCGCCAGCAGCCAAGCGTTCACCGGGACCGGCCTCTATGGCTACACCTTC
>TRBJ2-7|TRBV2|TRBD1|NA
CASSLGGVYEQYF
TGTGCCAGCAGTCTAGGGGGCGTCTACGAGCAGTACTTC
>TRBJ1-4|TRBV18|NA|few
CASSPLQEGNEKLFF
TGTGCCAGCTCACCCTTACAGGAGGGGAATGAAAAACTGTTTTTT
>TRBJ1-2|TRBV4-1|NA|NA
CASSLGGGATF
TGCGCCAGCAGCCTCGGGGGGGGCGCCACCTTC
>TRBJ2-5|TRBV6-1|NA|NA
CASSGAGGRETQYF
TGTGCCAGCAGTGGAGCTGGGGGCAGGGAGACCCAGTACTTC
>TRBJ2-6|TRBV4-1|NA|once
CASSPRLGSSGANVLTF
TGCGCCAGCAGCCCCCGACTTGGGAGCTCTGGGGCCAACGTCCTGACTTTC
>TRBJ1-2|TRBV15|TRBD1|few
CATSRDGGQGRYGYTF
TGTGCCACCAGCAGAGATGGGGGACAGGGACGCTATGGCTACACCTTC
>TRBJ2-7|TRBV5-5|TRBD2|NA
CASSLSYPTSGAYEQYF
TGTGCCAGCAGCTTGTCCTACCCTACTAGCGGGGCCTACGAGCAGTACTTC
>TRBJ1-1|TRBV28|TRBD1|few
CASSSGQGALGEAFF
TGTGCCAGCAGTTCGGGACAGGGGGCGTTGGGTGAAGCTTTCTTT
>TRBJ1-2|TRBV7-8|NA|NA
CASSIQGTYGYTF
TGTGCCAGCAGCATCCAGGGGACCTATGGCTACACCTTC
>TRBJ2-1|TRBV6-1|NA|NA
CASSERTEPYNEQFF
TGTGCCAGCAGTGAACGGACAGAGCCCTACAATGAGCAGTTCTTC
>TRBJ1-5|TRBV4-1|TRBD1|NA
CASSHSSDPTGSWQPQHF
TGCGCCAGCAGCCACTCATCAGATCCGACAGGGTCCTGGCAGCCCCAGCATTTT
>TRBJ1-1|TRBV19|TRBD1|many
CASSLDRGHTEAFF
TGTGCCAGTAGTCTTGACAGGGGGCACACTGAAGCTTTCTTT
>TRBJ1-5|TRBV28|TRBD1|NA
CASRHGTGRENQPQHF
TGTGCCAGCAGACACGGGACAGGGAGGGAGAATCAGCCCCAGCATTTT
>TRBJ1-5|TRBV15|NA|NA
CATSRDSNGYQPQHF
TGTGCCACCAGCAGAGATTCGAACGGTTATCAGCCCCAGCATTTT
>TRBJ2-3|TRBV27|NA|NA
CASSSLAAPITDTQYF
TGTGCCAGCAGTTCTCTAGCCGCCCCGATCACAGATACGCAGTATTTT
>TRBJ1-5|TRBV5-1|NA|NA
CASSPGRTDQPQHF
TGCGCCAGCAGCCCGGGACGGACTGATCAGCCCCAGCATTTT
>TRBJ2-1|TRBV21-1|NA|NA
CARQGSGSPSYNEQFF
TGTGCCAGGCAGGGTAGCGGGAGCCCGTCCTACAATGAGCAGTTCTTC
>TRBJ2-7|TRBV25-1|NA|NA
CASSAAGGSYEQYF
TGTGCCAGCAGTGCGGCAGGCGGGTCCTACGAGCAGTACTTC
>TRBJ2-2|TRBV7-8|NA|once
CASSLGLGVNTGELFF
TGTGCCAGCAGCTTAGGTCTAGGTGTGAACACCGGGGAGCTGTTTTTT
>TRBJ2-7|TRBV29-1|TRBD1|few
CSAVGDRNYEQYF
TGCAGCGCTGTGGGGGACAGAAACTACGAGCAGTACTTC
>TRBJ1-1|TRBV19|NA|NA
CASGGARLGAFF
TGTGCCAGCGGGGGGGCCCGGCTCGGAGCTTTCTTT
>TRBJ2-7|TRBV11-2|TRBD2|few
CASSNGASGSYKQYF
TGTGCCAGCAGCAACGGGGCTAGCGGGAGCTACAAGCAGTACTTC